Listed below are T cell receptor beta chains from one sample, sequenced in a study of neurological immune-mediated disorders. In TCRdb, the 5' RACE reads were re-called with MiXCR into one record per CDR3 protein. Altogether tens of thousands of distinct CDR3 sequences are present, 3% to 4% being singletons, with the ten largest covering 5.5% to 6%. Sequenced material: PBMCs. These receptors came from a man in his forties or fifties with multiple sclerosis. CDR3s include the opening cysteine and the closing phenylalanine or tryptophan. D genes are given only for firm matches. Expanded clones are given a class, and other clones once, few, many or no size at all.

TRBV7-9	TRBJ1-5	-	many	CASSLFGRNGEPQHF	TGTGCCAGCAGCTTATTCGGCCGAAACGGTGAGCCCCAGCATTTT
TRBV20-1	TRBJ2-7	-	many	CSAPFTYEQYF	TGCAGTGCCCCCTTCACCTACGAGCAGTACTTC
TRBV7-9	TRBJ2-3	-	many	CASGIAKSTDTQYF	TGTGCCAGCGGGATAGCCAAGAGCACAGATACGCAGTATTTT
TRBV7-2	TRBJ2-2	-	many	CASRTEVRGALNTGELFF	TGTGCCAGCAGAACAGAAGTACGGGGGGCTCTGAACACCGGGGAGCTGTTTTTT
TRBV4-1	TRBJ1-3	-	many	CASSQETGEGNTIYF	TGCGCCAGCAGCCAAGAGACCGGGGAAGGAAACACCATATATTTT
TRBV6-5	TRBJ2-3	-	many	CASNGRGSFPSTDTQYF	TGTGCCAGCAATGGCAGGGGAAGTTTTCCTAGCACAGATACGCAGTATTTT
TRBV10-1	TRBJ2-2	-	few	CASSVDGSGRTGELFF	TGCGCCAGCAGCGTAGATGGGTCGGGGCGCACCGGGGAGCTGTTTTTT
TRBV3-1	TRBJ2-2	-	many	CASSQTTGELFF	TGTGCCAGCAGCCAAACCACCGGGGAGCTGTTTTTT
TRBV20-1	TRBJ2-7	TRBD1	many	CSAREPGQGYEQYF	TGCAGTGCTAGAGAACCGGGACAGGGTTACGAGCAGTACTTC
TRBV28	TRBJ2-1	-	-	CASKRVNEQFF	TGTGCCAGCAAACGGGTCAATGAGCAGTTCTTC
TRBV10-3	TRBJ1-1	TRBD1	many	CAISSPTGAGDTEAFF	TGTGCCATCAGTAGCCCGACAGGGGCCGGGGACACTGAAGCTTTCTTT
TRBV4-1	TRBJ1-5	-	many	CASSQEGIGNQPQHF	TGCGCCAGCAGCCAAGAAGGAATTGGCAATCAGCCCCAGCATTTT
TRBV7-2	TRBJ1-1	-	many	CASSLGGSGRNTEAFF	TGTGCCAGCAGCTTAGGTGGATCCGGTAGGAACACTGAAGCTTTCTTT
TRBV12-3/TRBV12-4	TRBJ2-3	TRBD2	many	CASSWTSGSTDTQYF	TGTGCCAGCAGCTGGACTAGCGGAAGCACAGATACGCAGTATTTT
TRBV20-1	TRBJ1-1	-	many	CSARGAGRNEAFF	TGCAGTGCTAGAGGGGCGGGGAGGAATGAAGCTTTCTTT
TRBV6-1	TRBJ2-7	TRBD1	few	CASSEVVQGADEQYF	TGTGCCAGCAGTGAAGTGGTACAGGGGGCGGACGAGCAGTACTTC
TRBV4-1	TRBJ1-4	-	many	CASSQEDIERKLFF	TGCGCCAGCAGCCAAGAGGACATCGAAAGGAAACTGTTTTTT
TRBV5-1	TRBJ2-7	-	many	CASSNSYYEQYF	TGCGCCAGCAGTAACAGCTACTACGAGCAGTACTTC
TRBV28	TRBJ1-6	TRBD1	many	CASSPGQGFSNSPLNF	TGTGCCAGCAGCCCGGGACAGGGATTTTCTAATTCACCCCTCAACTTT
TRBV20-1	TRBJ2-5	-	many	CSARDSGHQETQYF	TGCAGTGCTAGAGACTCGGGACACCAAGAGACCCAGTACTTC
TRBV7-6	TRBJ2-1	TRBD1	many	CASSLAGPRGNEQFF	TGTGCCAGCAGCTTAGCCGGGCCCAGGGGGAATGAGCAGTTCTTC
TRBV12-5	TRBJ1-3	TRBD1	many	CASALTRGLGGNTIYF	TGTGCTAGTGCCCTGACAAGGGGGCTGGGTGGAAACACCATATATTTT
TRBV27	TRBJ2-1	-	many	CASTGGGAINEQFF	TGTGCCAGCACTGGAGGGGGGGCTATTAATGAGCAGTTCTTC